The 11 T cell receptor beta chains given below trace back to one sample, sequenced in a study of a mutant IDH1 vaccine in newly diagnosed glioma. Data came from immunoSEQ multiplex PCR; TCRdb stores just in-frame clones and leaves some out. Of approximately 20,000 clones listed, roughly 88% are singletons. Time point reported: baseline, week 1 (first vaccination visit). Treatment of the sample: pre-vaccination baseline after standard-of-care therapy. The sample here was PBMCs, taken from a glioma patient treated with radiotherapy, temozolomide or both. These receptors were collected from a middle-aged man with glioma.

The rearrangement uses TRBV5-1 and TRBJ1-3; 7 nucleotides line up with TRBD1. Germline CDR1 is SGHRS and CDR2 is YFSETQ. The CDR3 totals 16 residues. Trimming at V came to 0 bases and at J to 0 bases, leaving 3 bases not matched to a gene. This CDR3 is CASSLGQGFSGNTIYF. In DNA form, the CDR3 reads TGCGCCAGCAGCTTGGGACAGGGATTCTCTGGAAACACCATATATTTT.

As DNA, the CDR3 is TGTGCCAGCAGTGCACTTAGGGGGGGAACCTACAATGAGCAGTTCTTC. Its translation is CASSALRGGTYNEQFF. This sequence joins TRBV28 and TRBJ2-1, with a tentative D call TRBD2 (7 bases). Germline CDR1 is MDHEN and CDR2 is SYDVKM. The CDR3 runs 16 residues. Trimming shortened V by 5 bases and J by 2 bases, and 16 bases separated the two germline ends.

The V gene is TRBV19, the J gene TRBJ2-5, with a tentative D call TRBD2 (5 bases). The length of the CDR3 is 12 residues. Germline loops: CDR1 LNHDA, CDR2 SQIVND (reference sequence). Trimming shortened V by 5 bases and J by 9 bases, and 13 bases separated the two germline ends. DNA for the CDR3: TGTGCCAGTAGTTTCTGGACCGGGGCCCAGTACTTC. It codes for CASSFWTGAQYF.

The chain uses TRBV19 and TRBJ1-1; D gene uncertain. CDR3 size: 12 residues. The germline CDR1 and CDR2 sequences are LNHDA and SQIVND (reference sequence). Between the trimmed V and J ends, which lost 6 bases and 2 bases, there was a span of 7 bases. The CDR3: CASRAGNTEAFF. The CDR3 DNA follows: TGTGCCAGTAGGGCAGGTAACACTGAAGCTTTCTTT.

A few counts support this clone. The chain combines TRBV28 with TRBJ1-1; unclear D gene. V gave up 5 bases and J gave up 1 base, with 11 bases separating them. The CDR3 runs to 14 residues. Germline CDR1 reads MDHEN; CDR2 reads SYDVKM. CDR3 DNA: TGTGCCAGCAGTCTCGGGGAGGCGAACACTGAAGCTTTCTTT. It is translated as CASSLGEANTEAFF. Using reference TRBV28 and TRBJ1-1 for the parts outside the CDR3, the full variable domain is DVKVTQSSRYLVKRTGEKVFLECVQDMDHENMFWYRQDPGLGLRLIYFSYDVKMKEKGDIPEGYSVSREKKERFSLILESASTNQTSMYLCASSLGEANTEAFFGQGTRLTVV.

The V call is TRBV6-5, the J call TRBJ1-2; tentative D call: TRBD1 (5 bases). Trimming took off 5 bases at V and 3 bases at J, with 16 bases between the two ends. In germline, CDR1 is MNHEY, CDR2 SVGAGI. The CDR3 has 15 amino acids. The CDR3 sequence: CASSTSRQLHYGYTF. In nucleotides, the CDR3 is TGTGCCAGCAGTACCAGTAGACAGTTACACTATGGCTACACCTTC.

This clone was found once. The chain combines TRBV27 with TRBJ1-1, with 8 bases identical to TRBD1. V trimming: 8 bases; J trimming: 5 bases; junction bases outside the gene matches: 7. The CDR3 spans 13 residues. Germline V gene lookup returns CDR1 MNHEY and CDR2 SMNVEV (reference sequence). The CDR3 is CASGLRGRTEAFF. CDR3 nucleotide sequence: TGTGCCAGCGGTCTCAGGGGGCGGACTGAAGCTTTCTTT.

The chain links TRBV7-8 to TRBJ1-3, with D possibly being TRBD1 (5 bases). This CDR3 has 16 residues. The ends were cut back, 4 bases at V and 1 base at J, with 14 bases in the middle. CDR1 is SGHVS and CDR2 is FQNEAQ in the germline V gene. The CDR3 coding sequence is TGTGCCAGCAGCTCCAACCTACAGGTTTCTGGAAACACCATATATTTT. Translated: CASSSNLQVSGNTIYF.

The V and J genes are TRBV4-1 and TRBJ2-1, with TRBD1 matching 10 bases. The CDR3 loop spans 17 amino acids. From germline, CDR1 is MGHRA and CDR2 YSYEKL. The V gene end was trimmed by 3 bases and the J gene end by 6 bases; junction bases not matched to a gene: 11. The CDR3, as DNA: TGCGCCAGCAGCCACCTATTGTGGGACAGGGGCCCCAATGAGCAGTTCTTC. It specifies CASSHLLWDRGPNEQFF.

The chain couples TRBV5-1 to TRBJ2-2, with D perhaps TRBD2 (6 bases). V lost 4 bases and J 6 bases, leaving 16 bases between the germline ends. The germline V gene has CDR1 SGHRS and CDR2 YFSETQ. The CDR3 has 15 residues. The CDR3 protein is CASSPRRANPGELFF. CDR3 coding DNA: TGCGCCAGCAGCCCCCGGAGGGCCAACCCCGGGGAGCTGTTTTTT. Full variable domain (missing parts from reference TRBV5-1 and TRBJ2-2): KAGVTQTPRYLIKTRGQQVTLSCSPISGHRSVSWYQQTPGQGLQFLFEYFSETQRNKGNFPGRFSGRQFSNSRSEMNVSTLELGDSALYLCASSPRRANPGELFFGEGSRLTVL.

The chain combines TRBV25-1 with TRBJ2-5; 8 positions agree with TRBD1. The CDR3 is 13 amino acids. J was trimmed by 4 bases and V by 8 bases; bases with no gene match: 6. Germline V gene sequence: CDR1 MGHDK, CDR2 SYGVNS. The CDR3 nucleotides read TGTGCCAGCTCAGGGGGCATGGGAGAGACCCAGTACTTC. Encoded protein: CASSGGMGETQYF.